The 13 T cell receptor beta chains in this list originate from one sample, sequenced in a study of OX40 agonist ivuxolimab in advanced cancers. Generated by immunoSEQ multiplex PCR, the TCRdb table keeps only in-frame clones and is missing some. The sample contains around 31,000 clones, about 90% of which appear only once. Sequenced material: CD4+ or CD8+ T cells sorted from blood, taken in a trial of the OX40 agonist ivuxolimab. The receptor source for this set is an adult with an advanced solid tumor such as melanoma, head and neck, liver or kidney cancer.

This chain joins TRBV15 and TRBJ2-3; no reliable D call. In germline, CDR1 is LNHNV, CDR2 YYDKDF (reference sequence). With 9 bases removed from V and 0 bases from J, the gap between germline ends came to 16 bases. The CDR3 runs to 15 residues. The CDR3: CATTVGPSSTDTQYF. DNA for the CDR3: TGTGCCACGACTGTAGGCCCATCTAGCACAGATACGCAGTATTTT.

V and J are TRBV7-9 and TRBJ2-2, with D possibly being TRBD2 (5 bases). In germline, CDR1 is SEHNR, CDR2 FQNEAQ (reference sequence). The CDR3 is 16 amino acids. V gave up 3 bases and J gave up 4 bases, with 15 bases separating them. The CDR3 protein is CASSLWGDGITGELFF. The CDR3 nucleotides read TGTGCCAGCAGCTTGTGGGGAGATGGGATCACCGGGGAGCTGTTTTTT.

The chain links TRBV7-8 to TRBJ2-1, with 8 bases matching TRBD1. Germline assignment: CDR1 SGHVS and CDR2 FQNEAQ. The CDR3 has 15 residues. V lost 1 base to trimming and J lost 7 bases; unmatched junction nucleotides: 6. This chain's CDR3 is CASSLVRTGRNEQFF. CDR3 nucleotides: TGTGCCAGCAGCTTAGTCCGGACAGGGAGGAATGAGCAGTTCTTC.

This clone was counted between two and nine times. The chain's CDR3 is CASSQGTSGRQETQYF. DNA of the CDR3: TGTGCCAGCAGCCAAGGGACTAGCGGGAGGCAAGAGACCCAGTACTTC. The chain uses TRBV4-2 and TRBJ2-5, with 14 bases identical to TRBD2. CDR3 length: 16 residues. Germline-derived CDR1 and CDR2 are LGHNA and YNFKEQ. V dropped 1 base and J dropped 2; count of bases not matched to a gene: 0.

This clone was seen a single time. This chain uses TRBV5-6 with TRBJ1-5; no clear D gene. Germline loops: CDR1 SGHDT, CDR2 YYEEEE. This CDR3 is built from 15 residues. Deletions cut 0 bases from V and 7 bases from J, with 14 bases between. CDR3 region: CASSLAVGIGQPQHF. CDR3 DNA sequence: TGTGCCAGCAGCTTGGCCGTGGGGATCGGACAGCCCCAGCATTTT.

The chain uses TRBV5-6 and TRBJ2-6; D unclear. The CDR3 is 14 amino acids. Per germline, CDR1 SGHDT and CDR2 YYEEEE. Trimming cost V 6 bases and J 2 bases, with 9 bases left between them. CDR3 in amino acids: CASMTSPGANVLTF. CDR3 sequence (DNA): TGTGCCAGCATGACATCACCTGGGGCCAACGTCCTGACTTTC.

The chain joins TRBV6-6 to TRBJ1-4; no clear D gene. Trimming shortened V by 0 bases and J by 7 bases, and 6 bases separated the two germline ends. From germline, CDR1 is MNHNY and CDR2 SVGAGI (reference sequence). This CDR3 is built from 13 residues. This chain's CDR3 is CASSYSRTEKLFF. The CDR3 region has the DNA TGTGCCAGCAGTTACTCCCGGACTGAAAAACTGTTTTTT.

This sequence joins TRBV6-4 and TRBJ1-3, with unresolved D. The V gene's germline CDR1 is MRHNA and CDR2 SNTAGT. Trimming cost V 7 bases and J 0 bases, with 22 bases left between them. The CDR3 has 18 residues. CDR3 in amino acids: CASTSTPLRGYSGNTIYF. The CDR3 DNA sequence: TGTGCCAGCACCTCAACCCCCTTGCGTGGTTACTCTGGAAACACCATATATTTT.

V and J are TRBV9 and TRBJ1-1, with D unclear. Germline CDR1 SGDLS, CDR2 YYNGEE. This CDR3 comprises 15 residues. V lost 0 bases, J lost 4 bases, and 13 bases lay in between. The CDR3 region is CASSVDPGWSTEAFF. The CDR3 DNA is TGTGCCAGCAGCGTAGATCCGGGATGGTCCACTGAAGCTTTCTTT.

The chain carries TRBV7-3 and TRBJ2-1; TRBD2 agrees at 10 bases. Germline trimming cut 1 base from V and 10 bases from J; bases unmatched to any gene: 16. CDR3 length: 18 amino acids. Germline V gene data show CDR1 as SGHTA and CDR2 as FQGTGA. The CDR3: CASSLSPLLAGEGQEQFF. The CDR3 region has the DNA TGTGCCAGCAGCTTAAGCCCCCTCCTAGCGGGAGAAGGTCAGGAGCAGTTCTTC.

This rearrangement joins TRBV28 to TRBJ1-2; D remains unclear. CDR1 and CDR2 (germline): MDHEN, SYDVKM. V was clipped by 6 bases and J by 1 base, with 18 bases between them. The CDR3 is made up of 16 amino acids. The chain's CDR3 is CASSTVSPYYNYGYTF. As DNA, the CDR3 is TGTGCCAGCAGCACAGTTTCCCCCTACTATAACTATGGCTACACCTTC.

The rearrangement uses TRBV11-2 and TRBJ2-7; D not certain. The V and J ends lost 2 bases and 2 bases respectively, with 7 bases between them. The CDR3 is 13 amino acids. From germline, CDR1 is SGHAT and CDR2 FQNNGV. The CDR3 DNA follows: TGTGCCAGCAGCTTAAACAGAGCCTACGAGCAGTACGTC. Protein: CASSLNRAYEQYV.

With regard to this clone: A junction boundary mismatches the germline segment, possibly from a read error. The CDR3 sequence is CASTLTGGREQYF. Here the CDR3 DNA reads TGTGCCAGCACCTTAACGGGAGGGCGCGAGCAGTACTTC. V and J are TRBV13 and TRBJ2-7, with 8 bases matching TRBD2. Germline-derived CDR1 and CDR2 are PRHDT and FYEKMQ (reference sequence). The CDR3 runs to 13 residues. The full variable domain, in which reference TRBV13 and TRBJ2-7 provide the parts outside the CDR3, is AAGVIQSPRHLIKEKRETATLKCYPIPRHDTVYWYQQGPGQDPQFLISFYEKMQSDKGSIPDRFSAQQFSDYHSELNMSSLELGDSALYFCASTLTGGREQYFGPGTRLTVT.